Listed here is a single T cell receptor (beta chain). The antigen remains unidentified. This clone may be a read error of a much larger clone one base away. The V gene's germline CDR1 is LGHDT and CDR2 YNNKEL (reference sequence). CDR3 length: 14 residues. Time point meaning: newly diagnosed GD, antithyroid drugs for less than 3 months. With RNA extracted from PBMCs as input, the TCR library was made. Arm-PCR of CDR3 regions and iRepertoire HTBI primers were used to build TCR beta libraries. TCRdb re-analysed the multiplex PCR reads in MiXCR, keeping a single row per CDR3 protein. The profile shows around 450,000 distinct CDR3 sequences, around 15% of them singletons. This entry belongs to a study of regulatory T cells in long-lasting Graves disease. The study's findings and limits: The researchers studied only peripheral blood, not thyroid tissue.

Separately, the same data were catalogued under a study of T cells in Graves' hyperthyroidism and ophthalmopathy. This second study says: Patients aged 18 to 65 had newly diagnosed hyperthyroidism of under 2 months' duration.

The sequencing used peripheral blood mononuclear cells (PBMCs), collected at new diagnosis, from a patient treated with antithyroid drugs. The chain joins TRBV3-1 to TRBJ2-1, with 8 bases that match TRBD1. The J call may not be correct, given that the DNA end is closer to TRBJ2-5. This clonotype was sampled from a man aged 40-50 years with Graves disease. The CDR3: CASSQQGAGVTQYF. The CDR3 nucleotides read TGTGCCAGCAGCCAACAGGGGGCAGGAGTGACCCAGTACTTC.